Listed here are 21 T cell receptor beta chains from one sample, sequenced in a study of T cell repertoires in cytomegalovirus infection. TCRdb independently ran MiXCR on the reads; one entry per CDR3 protein. The table records 450,000 to 550,000 distinct CDR3 sequences, 15% to 20% of them present only once. The sequencing input was CD8+ T cells from PBMCs. These receptors were obtained from a human donor in good health (CMV status not recorded). Some clones in this sample may be carry-over from other donors' samples.

This clonotype was seen at least ten times. The chain recombines TRBV7-3 with TRBJ1-1; D not certain. Germline V gene lookup returns CDR1 SGHTA and CDR2 FQGTGA. There are 15 residues in the CDR3. Trimming cost V 2 bases and J 0 bases, with 10 bases left between them. The CDR3 is CASSLELGMNTEAFF. CDR3 nucleotides: TGTGCCAGCAGCTTAGAGCTGGGCATGAACACTGAAGCTTTCTTT. The variable domain in full, completed from reference TRBV7-3 and TRBJ1-1, reads GAGVSQTPSNKVTEKGKYVELRCDPISGHTALYWYRQSLGQGPEFLIYFQGTGAADDSGLPNDRFFAVRPEGSVSTLKIQRTERGDSAVYLCASSLELGMNTEAFFGQGTRLTVV.

This clonotype was counted between two and nine times. The chain recombines TRBV19 with TRBJ2-7; D possibly corresponds to TRBD1 (6 bases). The CDR3 length is 15 residues. The ends were cut back, 5 bases at V and 3 bases at J, with 17 bases in the middle. CDR1 LNHDA and CDR2 SQIVND come from the germline V gene (reference sequence). The CDR3 DNA sequence: TGTGCCAGTAGTCTACCACAGGGCCCGCACTACGAGCAGTACTTC. Amino acids: CASSLPQGPHYEQYF.

This clonotype occurred a few times. J is TRBJ1-2 and V is TRBV27; D unresolved. The CDR3 spans 11 residues. V was pared by 10 bases and J by 4 bases, with 10 bases between. CDR1 MNHEY and CDR2 SMNVEV come from the germline V gene (reference sequence). Here the CDR3 reads CATSDGYGYTF. CDR3 in DNA: TGTGCCACCTCGGACGGCTATGGCTACACCTTC.

This clonotype has just a few counts. The chain carries TRBV2 and TRBJ1-2, with a weak D call TRBD1 (5 bases). V was cut by 7 bases and J by 4 bases, with 22 bases left in between. This CDR3 region has 16 residues. Germline CDR1 reads SNHLY; CDR2 reads FYNNEI. The CDR3 nucleotides are TGTGCCAGCACCTTGGATTCGGGGGTGGTTAGCTATGGCTACACCTTC. Encoded protein: CASTLDSGVVSYGYTF.

This chain links TRBV29-1 with TRBJ1-2, with D uncertain. Germline values: CDR1 SQVTM, CDR2 ANQGSEA. The CDR3 runs 11 residues. V was clipped by 5 bases and J by 3 bases, with 7 bases between them. The CDR3 DNA reads TGCAGCGTTCTAGAGGACTATGGCTACACCTTC. Protein sequence: CSVLEDYGYTF.

This sequence joins TRBV9 and TRBJ1-3; TRBD1 is a possible D gene (5 bases). Deletions cut 0 bases from V and 0 bases from J, with 10 bases between. The CDR3 is made up of 16 amino acids. Germline V gives CDR1 SGDLS, CDR2 YYNGEE. The CDR3 coding sequence is TGTGCCAGCAGCGTAGCAGGGAGCTCCTCTGGAAACACCATATATTTT. Its translation: CASSVAGSSSGNTIYF.

This clonotype was seen ten or more times. J is TRBJ2-3 and V is TRBV7-3, with 14 positions matching TRBD2. Germline V gives CDR1 SGHTA, CDR2 FQGTGA. This CDR3 has 15 residues. This CDR3 reads CWGTSGGQSTDTQYF. The DNA of the CDR3 is TGTTGGGGGACTAGCGGGGGCCAAAGCACAGATACGCAGTATTTT.

This clonotype came up many times. The rearrangement links TRBV7-2 to TRBJ2-7, with D tentatively TRBD1 (6 bases). The V end was cut by 0 bases, the J end by 3 bases, with 18 bases between. The CDR3 is made up of 17 amino acids. Per germline, CDR1 SGHTA and CDR2 FQGNSA. The CDR3 reads CASSLARGPGAYYEQYF. The CDR3 DNA reads TGTGCCAGCAGCTTAGCGCGAGGCCCAGGGGCCTACTACGAGCAGTACTTC. The full variable domain, with the rest looked up from reference TRBV7-2 and TRBJ2-7, is GAGVSQSPSNKVTEKGKDVELRCDPISGHTALYWYRQSLGQGLEFLIYFQGNSAPDKSGLPSDRFSAERTGGSVSTLTIQRTQQEDSAVYLCASSLARGPGAYYEQYFGPGTRLTVT.

The V gene is TRBV10-3, the J gene TRBJ2-7, with D hard to call. The ends were cut back, 3 bases at V and 6 bases at J, with 12 bases in the middle. Germline V gives CDR1 ENHRY, CDR2 SYGVKD. The CDR3 contains 13 residues. CDR3 protein: CAISEGLSPEQYF. The CDR3 DNA sequence: TGTGCCATCAGTGAAGGCCTATCCCCCGAGCAGTACTTC.

Only one count was recorded for this clonotype. The conserved phenylalanine or tryptophan is not found at the CDR3 terminus, so this likely reflects a read error. Because the CDR3's place on the DNA is in doubt, the DNA is left out and the CDR3 is given as listed by TCRdb. V is TRBV4-1 and J is TRBJ2-1; the D call of TRBD2 is as the table states it, not checked on the DNA. From germline, CDR1 is MGHRA and CDR2 YSYEKL. A total of 15 residues make up the CDR3, ends included. This chain's CDR3 is CASSPTSGGADEQLL.

This clonotype was seen at least ten times. As DNA, the CDR3 is TGTGCCAGCAGTGTATACAGGGGAAACACAGATACGCAGTATTTT. Translating gives CASSVYRGNTDTQYF. The chain carries TRBV27 and TRBJ2-3; 7 bases align to TRBD1. Unmatched junction bases numbered 7, after V lost 5 bases and J lost 2 bases. Germline loops: CDR1 MNHEY, CDR2 SMNVEV (reference sequence). This CDR3 has 15 amino acids.

This chain joins TRBV12-3 or TRBV12-4 and TRBJ2-1; 8 bases agree with TRBD2. The CDR3 has 14 amino acids. J lost 7 bases, V lost 6 bases, and 8 bases had no gene match. The CDR3 nucleotides read TGTGCCAGCAGCCCCCCCGGGACTAGTAATGAGCAGTTCTTC. It encodes CASSPPGTSNEQFF.

The CDR3 protein is CASSLGPPGGGYEKLFF. The CDR3 bases are TGTGCCAGCAGCTTAGGCCCTCCCGGGGGTGGCTACGAAAAACTGTTTTTT. The V call is TRBV11-2, the J call TRBJ1-4; TRBD1 is a possible D gene (5 bases). V was trimmed by 1 base and J by 8 bases, leaving 20 bases between them. Germline assignment: CDR1 SGHAT and CDR2 FQNNGV. The CDR3 spans 17 residues.

The chain has TRBV27 and TRBJ2-5, with 13 positions matching TRBD2. J gave up 2 bases and V 4 bases, and 4 bases lay outside the gene matches. Germline values: CDR1 MNHEY, CDR2 SMNVEV (reference sequence). This CDR3 has 16 residues. The CDR3 DNA reads as TGTGCCAGCAGTTCAGGACTAGCGGGGGAACAAGAGACCCAGTACTTC. It yields the protein CASSSGLAGEQETQYF.

This clonotype was recorded at least ten times. The gene calls are TRBV20-1 and TRBJ2-2, with 12 nucleotides matching TRBD2. Germline CDR1 and CDR2: DFQATT and SNEGSKA (reference sequence). With 0 bases clipped from V and 6 bases from J, the junction kept 2 bases outside the gene matches. The length of the CDR3 is 15 residues. CDR3 loop: CSARDGLAGSGELFF. DNA for the CDR3: TGCAGTGCTAGAGATGGACTAGCGGGGTCCGGGGAGCTGTTTTTT.

V gene TRBV5-4 combines with J gene TRBJ1-1, with D possibly being TRBD1 (5 bases). The CDR3 loop spans 13 amino acids. Trimming took 4 bases from V and 5 from J, leaving 12 bases between them. Looked up from germline, CDR1 is SGHNT and CDR2 is YYREEE (reference sequence). The CDR3 here is CASSIWGRTEAFF. The CDR3 region has the DNA TGTGCCAGCAGCATTTGGGGCCGGACTGAAGCTTTCTTT.

This clonotype was picked up a small number of times. V gene TRBV19 combines with J gene TRBJ1-5; possible D gene TRBD1, 6 bases. CDR3 size: 17 residues. Germline CDR1 reads LNHDA; CDR2 reads SQIVND (reference sequence). V dropped 8 bases and J dropped 0 bases, with 20 bases sitting between them. CDR3 in amino acids: CASLPRGGSHSNQPQHF. The CDR3 coding sequence is TGTGCCAGTCTCCCCCGAGGGGGGTCCCATAGCAATCAGCCCCAGCATTTT.

Ten or more counts support this clonotype. The chain uses TRBV19 and TRBJ1-2; D ambiguous. The ends were cut back, 9 bases at V and 6 bases at J, with 14 bases in the middle. The CDR3 extends over 12 amino acids. CDR1 LNHDA and CDR2 SQIVND come from the germline V gene (reference sequence). CDR3 coding DNA: TGTGCCAGAATCCCCGTCCTCCATGGCTACACCTTC. This translates into CARIPVLHGYTF.

This clonotype appeared many times. CDR3 sequence reads: CASMDSHYGYTF. The CDR3 nucleotides are TGCGCCAGCATGGACAGCCACTATGGCTACACCTTC. This rearrangement joins TRBV4-1 to TRBJ1-2, with D perhaps TRBD1 (6 bases). Germline V gives CDR1 MGHRA, CDR2 YSYEKL. This CDR3 region has 12 residues. The germline V and J ends were trimmed by 7 bases and 3 bases, with 9 bases remaining between them.

This clonotype has a handful of counts. V usage is TRBV10-3 and J usage is TRBJ2-1, with 14 bases aligning to TRBD2. This CDR3 is built from 17 residues. Germline V CDR1 and CDR2: ENHRY, SYGVKD. Losses at the gene ends were 6 bases for V and 5 bases for J; bases not matched to a gene: 9. CDR3 DNA: TGTGCCATCAGCGCGACTAGCGGGGGGGCCCTCGACAATGAGCAGTTCTTC. Translating gives CAISATSGGALDNEQFF.

The CDR3 sequence is CASSEAGVNTEAFF. The CDR3 DNA follows: TGCGCCAGCAGTGAGGCGGGAGTGAACACTGAAGCTTTCTTT. This sequence joins TRBV10-1 and TRBJ1-1, with D unresolved. This CDR3 is built from 14 residues. Germline CDR1 WNHNN, CDR2 SYGVQD (reference sequence). V gave up 2 bases and J gave up 0 bases, with 7 bases separating them.